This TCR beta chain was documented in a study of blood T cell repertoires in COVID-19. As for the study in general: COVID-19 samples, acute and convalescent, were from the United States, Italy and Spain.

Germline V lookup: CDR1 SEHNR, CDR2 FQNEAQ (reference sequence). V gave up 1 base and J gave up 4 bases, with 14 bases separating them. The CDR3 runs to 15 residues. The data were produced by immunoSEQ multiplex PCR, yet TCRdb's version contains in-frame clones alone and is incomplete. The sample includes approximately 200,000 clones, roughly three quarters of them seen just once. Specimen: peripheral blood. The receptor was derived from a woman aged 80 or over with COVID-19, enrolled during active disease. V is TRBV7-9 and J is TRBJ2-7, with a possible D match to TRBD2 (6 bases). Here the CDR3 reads CASSLGVSGTYEQYF. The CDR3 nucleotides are TGTGCCAGCAGCTTAGGGGTCTCCGGGACTTACGAGCAGTACTTC. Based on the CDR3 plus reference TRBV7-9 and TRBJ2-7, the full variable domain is DTGVSQNPRHKITKRGQNVTFRCDPISEHNRLYWYRQTLGQGPEFLTYFQNEAQLEKSRLLSDRFSAERPKGSFSTLEIQRTEQGDSAMYLCASSLGVSGTYEQYFGPGTRLTVT.